This entry describes one T cell receptor (beta chain). From germline, CDR1 is MNHEY and CDR2 SVGAGI. The CDR3 is 15 amino acids. Original processing notes: Reference gene primer amplification gave estimated nucleated cell counts. Data came from immunoSEQ multiplex PCR; TCRdb stores just in-frame clones and leaves some out. The DNA gave D and trimming, while V, J and clone size come from that table. The sample gives hundreds of thousands of clones, approximately 80% of which show up once; 5% is in the top ten. These data belong to a study of blood T cell repertoires in COVID-19. Study as a whole: The United States, Italy and Spain were the sources of the acute and convalescent COVID-19 samples.

Sequences were obtained from PBMCs or T cells enriched from blood (not recorded which). The receptor comes from a man between 40 and 49 years old who had been exposed to COVID-19. The rearrangement uses TRBV6-5 and TRBJ2-5; 8 bases are a match to TRBD1. This CDR3 reads CAVSGATGARGTQYF. CDR3 sequence (DNA): TGTGCTGTCTCGGGGGCGACAGGGGCGCGCGGGACCCAGTACTTC.